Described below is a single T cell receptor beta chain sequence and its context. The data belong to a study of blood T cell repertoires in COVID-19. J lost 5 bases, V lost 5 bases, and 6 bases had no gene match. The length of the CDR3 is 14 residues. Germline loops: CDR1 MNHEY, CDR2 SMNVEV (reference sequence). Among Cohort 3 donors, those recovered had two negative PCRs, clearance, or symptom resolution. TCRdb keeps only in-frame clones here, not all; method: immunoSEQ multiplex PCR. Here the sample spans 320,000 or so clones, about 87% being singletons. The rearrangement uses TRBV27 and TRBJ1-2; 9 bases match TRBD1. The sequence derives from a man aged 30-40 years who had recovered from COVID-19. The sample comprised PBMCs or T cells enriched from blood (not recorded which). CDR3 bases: TGTGCCAGCAGTCTTTTGGACAGGGGTTATGGCTACACCTTC. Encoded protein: CASSLLDRGYGYTF.